This T cell receptor (beta chain) was recorded in a study of identical twins. The study, taken as a whole, reports: Analyses of zero insertions could, in part, be confounded by invariant MAIT and iNKT cells. Reduced insertions were recorded for abundant cord blood beta clonotypes, with no such pattern in memory repertoires.

Trimming cost V 6 bases and J 1 base; bases outside gene matches: 6. Germline-derived CDR1 and CDR2 are SEHNR and FQNEAQ (reference sequence). The CDR3 is made up of 16 amino acids. In the case of this clonotype: Its target is unknown.

A template switching step contributed a universal primer site, while unique molecular identifiers were present in the cDNA. TCRdb reanalysed the 5' RACE reads using MiXCR and keeps one entry per CDR3 protein. This repertoire shows about 920,000 distinct CDR3 sequences, around an eighth found once; its top ten account for around 1.6%. Separately, the same data were catalogued under a study of yellow fever vaccine responses in identical twins.

The source of this sequence is a woman under 30 in good health. The J gene is TRBJ2-2, the V gene TRBV7-9, with 9 positions matching TRBD2. Specimen: PBMCs. The CDR3 DNA reads TGTGCCAGCAGTACGAGGACTAGCGAGAACACCGGGGAGCTGTTTTTT. It translates to CASSTRTSENTGELFF. The full variable domain, with the rest looked up from reference TRBV7-9 and TRBJ2-2, is DTGVSQNPRHKITKRGQNVTFRCDPISEHNRLYWYRQTLGQGPEFLTYFQNEAQLEKSRLLSDRFSAERPKGSFSTLEIQRTEQGDSAMYLCASSTRTSENTGELFFGEGSRLTVL.